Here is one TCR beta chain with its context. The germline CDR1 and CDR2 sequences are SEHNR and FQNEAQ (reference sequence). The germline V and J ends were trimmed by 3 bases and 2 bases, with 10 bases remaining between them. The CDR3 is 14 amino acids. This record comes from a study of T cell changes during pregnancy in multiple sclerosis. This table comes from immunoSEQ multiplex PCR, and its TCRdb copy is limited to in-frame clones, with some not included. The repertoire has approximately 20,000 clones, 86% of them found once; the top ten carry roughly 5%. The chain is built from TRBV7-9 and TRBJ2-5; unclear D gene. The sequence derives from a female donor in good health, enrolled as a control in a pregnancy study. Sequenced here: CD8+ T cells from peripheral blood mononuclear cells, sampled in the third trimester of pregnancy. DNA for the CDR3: TGTGCCAGCAGCTTTCTAGGCCTTCAAGAGACCCAGTACTTC. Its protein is CASSFLGLQETQYF.